This TCR beta chain was retrieved from a study of T cell changes during pregnancy in multiple sclerosis. Sequencing used immunoSEQ multiplex PCR; TCRdb keeps in-frame clones, though not all of them. The table shows fewer than 90,000 clones, with 90% to 95% occurring only once. Per the germline V gene, CDR1 is SGHDN and CDR2 is FVKESK. This CDR3 comprises 12 residues. V gave up 7 bases and J gave up 0 bases, with 7 bases separating them. The J gene is TRBJ2-7, the V gene TRBV14; no definite D call. This clonotype was sampled from a female donor in good health, enrolled as a control in a pregnancy study. Material: peripheral blood, obtained after pregnancy. The CDR3 region has the DNA TGTGCCAGCATAGACTTCTCCTACGAGCAGTACTTC. This sequence encodes CASIDFSYEQYF.